One TCR beta chain is described in this entry. CDR1 is LGHNA, CDR2 YNFKEQ, per germline. The CDR3 consists of 17 residues. V gave up 1 base and J gave up 5 bases, with 17 bases separating them. Some clones are missing from TCRdb's copy, which holds only in-frame ones; the method was immunoSEQ multiplex PCR. The sample carries about 410,000 clones, more than 80% recorded once. The sample originates from a study of control samples from healthy donors and cancer patients. Sequencing used PBMCs. This clonotype was obtained from a man between 40 and 49 years old with head and neck cancer. V usage is TRBV4-2 and J usage is TRBJ1-4; a weak D match, TRBD1 (5 bases). This CDR3 reads CASSQANPGTHNEKLFF. The CDR3 DNA sequence: TGTGCCAGCAGCCAAGCGAACCCCGGGACGCACAATGAAAAACTGTTTTTT.